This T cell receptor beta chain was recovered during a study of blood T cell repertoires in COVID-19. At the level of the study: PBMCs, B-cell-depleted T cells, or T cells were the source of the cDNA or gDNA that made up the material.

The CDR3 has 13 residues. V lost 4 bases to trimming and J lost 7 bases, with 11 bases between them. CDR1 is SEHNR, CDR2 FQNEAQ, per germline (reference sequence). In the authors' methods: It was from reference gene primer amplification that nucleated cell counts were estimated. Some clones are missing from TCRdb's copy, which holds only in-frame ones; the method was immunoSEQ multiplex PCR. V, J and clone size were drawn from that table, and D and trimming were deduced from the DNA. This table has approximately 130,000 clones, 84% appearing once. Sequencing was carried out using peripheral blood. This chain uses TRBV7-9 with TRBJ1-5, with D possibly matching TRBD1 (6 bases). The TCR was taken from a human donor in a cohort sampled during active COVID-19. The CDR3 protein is CASSSTGSQPQHF. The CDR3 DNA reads TGTGCCAGCAGCTCCACAGGGAGCCAGCCCCAGCATTTT.